Listed below are T cell receptor beta chains from one sample, sequenced in a study of blood T cell repertoires in COVID-19. The data were produced by immunoSEQ multiplex PCR, yet TCRdb's version contains in-frame clones alone and is incomplete. The table shows 35,000 to 50,000 clones, with 73% occurring only once. The sequenced sample consisted of peripheral blood. Receptors were obtained from an elderly man with acute or convalescent COVID-19. CDR3s include the opening cysteine and the closing phenylalanine or tryptophan. Fields, in order: clone size, V gene, J gene, D gene, CDR3 protein, CDR3 DNA. A D gene is named only where the DNA matches it firmly. The size of a clone is reported for some rows only, either as once, few or many, or as a class for expanded clones.

>once|TRBV24-1|TRBJ2-3|-
CATSDGSTDTQYF
TGTGCCACCAGTGACGGTAGCACAGATACGCAGTATTTT
>-|TRBV29-1|TRBJ1-4|TRBD1
CSARLQGAWEKLFF
TGCAGCGCTCGCTTACAGGGGGCTTGGGAAAAACTGTTTTTT
>-|TRBV28|TRBJ1-1|-
CASSQITAPNTEAFF
TGTGCCAGCAGTCAAATAACAGCCCCGAACACTGAAGCTTTCTTT
>-|TRBV5-1|TRBJ2-1|-
CASSLAGIQYNEQFF
TGCGCCAGCAGCTTGGCAGGGATACAGTACAATGAGCAGTTCTTC
>-|TRBV7-9|TRBJ2-1|-
CASSFYTSSAGNEQFF
TGTGCCAGCAGCTTTTACACTAGCTCCGCGGGGAATGAGCAGTTCTTC
>few|TRBV29-1|TRBJ1-2|-
CSVEDPRGGYTF
TGCAGCGTTGAAGATCCCAGGGGCGGCTACACCTTC
>-|TRBV6-6|TRBJ1-2|-
CASSYQEGSNYGYTF
TGTGCCAGCAGTTATCAGGAAGGTTCAAACTATGGCTACACCTTC
>-|TRBV5-1|TRBJ1-6|-
CASSLSGYSYNSPLHF
TGCGCCAGCAGCTTGTCGGGGTACTCCTATAATTCACCCCTCCACTTT
>-|TRBV2|TRBJ2-1|TRBD2
CASSGLAGRDYNEQFF
TGTGCCAGCAGTGGACTAGCGGGACGAGACTACAATGAGCAGTTCTTC
>-|TRBV14|TRBJ2-7|TRBD1
CASSQRTGGYEQYF
TGTGCCAGCAGCCAACGGACAGGGGGATACGAGCAGTACTTC
>-|TRBV5-1|TRBJ1-4|-
CASSLPAGVTNEKLFF
TGCGCCAGCAGCTTGCCCGCGGGGGTAACTAATGAAAAACTGTTTTTT
>once|TRBV5-5|TRBJ2-7|-
CASSFPREPYEQYF
TGTGCCAGCAGCTTTCCCCGAGAGCCCTACGAGCAGTACTTC
>once|TRBV29-1|TRBJ2-1|TRBD2
CSTHWAGGFREQFF
TGCAGCACCCATTGGGCGGGAGGATTCCGTGAGCAGTTCTTC
>-|TRBV30|TRBJ2-1|TRBD1
CACPRQGVAYNEQFF
TGTGCCTGCCCCCGGCAGGGGGTGGCCTACAATGAGCAGTTCTTC
>-|TRBV11-2|TRBJ2-3|TRBD2
CASSLVAGRTDTQYF
TGTGCCAGCAGCTTAGTAGCGGGGCGCACAGATACGCAGTATTTT
>-|TRBV7-2|TRBJ2-1|TRBD2
CASSMVRLAGERSEQFF
TGTGCCAGCAGCATGGTTAGACTAGCGGGAGAACGGAGTGAGCAGTTCTTC
>few|TRBV5-4|TRBJ2-7|-
CASTDLPGQFKEQYF
TGTGCCAGCACCGATCTGCCTGGACAGTTTAAAGAGCAGTACTTC
>-|TRBV3-1/TRBV3-2|TRBJ2-3|-
CASTRGGVLYTQYF
TGTGCCAGCACCAGGGGTGGGGTCCTCTATACGCAGTATTTT
>once|TRBV3-1/TRBV3-2|TRBJ2-7|-
CASSQGEHEQYF
TGTGCCAGCAGCCAAGGTGAGCACGAGCAGTACTTC
>-|TRBV30|TRBJ2-1|TRBD2
CAWSAGTSGYNEQFF
TGTGCCTGGAGCGCCGGGACTAGCGGTTACAATGAGCAGTTCTTC
>once|TRBV20-1|TRBJ1-1|TRBD1
CSASPGQGNTEAFF
TGCAGTGCTAGTCCGGGACAGGGGAACACTGAAGCTTTCTTT
>few|TRBV5-5|TRBJ1-4|-
CASSLSTGANEKLFF
TGTGCCAGCAGCTTATCGACAGGCGCCAATGAAAAACTGTTTTTT
>-|TRBV6-5|TRBJ2-7|TRBD2
CASKIAGTSGYEQYF
TGTGCCAGCAAAATAGCCGGGACTAGCGGGTACGAGCAGTACTTC